These T cell receptor beta chains were read from a single sample in a study of OX40 agonist ivuxolimab in advanced cancers. Only in-frame clones appear in the TCRdb table, and some are missing; sequencing was by immunoSEQ multiplex PCR. The repertoire consists of tens of thousands of clones, with around 80% occurring once and the leading ten covering roughly 4.7%. The sequencing used CD4+ or CD8+ T cells sorted from blood, collected in a trial of the OX40 agonist ivuxolimab. These receptors were obtained from an adult with an advanced solid tumor such as melanoma, head and neck, liver or kidney cancer. Both conserved end residues are part of each CDR3. The order of the fields is D gene, J gene, clone size, V gene, CDR3 protein, CDR3 DNA. A D gene is named only where the DNA matches it firmly. Clone size is not always given. Where it is, it says once, few, many or a class for expanded clones.

>TRBD2|TRBJ2-2|.|TRBV5-6
CASSYGLAGALRGELFF
TGTGCCAGCAGCTATGGACTAGCGGGGGCGCTAAGAGGGGAGCTGTTTTTT
>TRBD1|TRBJ2-7|.|TRBV6-6
CASSLVGTGTEQYF
TGTGCCAGCAGTCTTGTAGGGACAGGGACCGAGCAGTACTTC
>TRBD1|TRBJ1-4|.|TRBV5-4
CASSLTGAANEKLFF
TGTGCCAGCAGCTTGACAGGGGCAGCTAATGAAAAACTGTTTTTT
>TRBD2|TRBJ2-1|.|TRBV2
CASSGTSGGARNNEQFF
TGTGCCAGCAGTGGAACTAGCGGGGGGGCCAGGAACAATGAGCAGTTCTTC
>TRBD2|TRBJ2-7|.|TRBV6-5
CASSPTSGGAGEQYF
TGTGCCAGCAGTCCTACTAGCGGGGGGGCGGGCGAGCAGTACTTC
>.|TRBJ2-7|few|TRBV7-9
CASSPSGTLQYF
TGTGCCAGCAGCCCTTCCGGGACCCTGCAGTACTTC
>.|TRBJ2-1|.|TRBV19
CASSIGLGVVNEQFF
TGTGCCAGTAGTATAGGGTTGGGTGTAGTAAATGAGCAGTTCTTC
>TRBD2|TRBJ2-5|.|TRBV10-3
CAISPGTSGQETQYF
TGTGCCATCAGTCCCGGGACTAGCGGGCAAGAGACCCAGTACTTC
>TRBD2|TRBJ2-7|once|TRBV7-3
CASSLWTSDTYEQYF
TGTGCCAGCAGCCTTTGGACTAGCGACACCTACGAGCAGTACTTC
>TRBD2|TRBJ2-1|.|TRBV19
CASSIITSGYNEQFF
TGTGCCAGTAGTATAATAACTAGCGGTTACAATGAGCAGTTCTTC
>TRBD1|TRBJ2-3|.|TRBV19
CASSSPGTGSTDTQYF
TGTGCCAGTAGTAGTCCCGGGACAGGAAGCACAGATACGCAGTATTTT
>.|TRBJ1-1|.|TRBV4-2
CASSQDWKGTEAFF
TGTGCCAGCAGCCAAGATTGGAAGGGAACGGAAGCTTTCTTT
>.|TRBJ1-2|.|TRBV12-5
CASGLQGRYGYTF
TGTGCTAGTGGTTTGCAGGGGAGGTATGGCTACACCTTC
>.|TRBJ2-7|few|TRBV7-3
CASSLGTGSYEQYF
TGTGCCAGCAGCTTAGGGACCGGATCCTACGAGCAGTACTTC
>.|TRBJ1-5|.|TRBV7-9
CASSFDQPQHF
TGTGCCAGCAGCTTCGATCAGCCCCAGCATTTT
>.|TRBJ1-4|once|TRBV5-1
CASSKDSINEKLFF
TGCGCCAGCAGCAAGGACAGTATTAATGAAAAACTGTTTTTT
>.|TRBJ1-4|.|TRBV15
CATSRGPIGEKLFF
TGTGCCACCAGCAGAGGCCCTATAGGTGAAAAACTGTTTTTT
>TRBD2|TRBJ2-1|.|TRBV2
CASSVGLAEAGEQFF
TGTGCCAGCAGTGTCGGACTAGCGGAGGCGGGTGAGCAGTTCTTC
>TRBD1|TRBJ2-7|.|TRBV4-2
CASSPGRGGEGEQYF
TGTGCCAGCAGCCCGGGGCGAGGGGGCGAGGGAGAGCAGTACTTC
>.|TRBJ1-5|few|TRBV21-1
CASSTYASGGPNQPQHF
TGTGCCAGCAGCACCTATGCCTCGGGGGGGCCGAATCAGCCCCAGCATTTT
>.|TRBJ2-3|.|TRBV5-1
CASTHRPVVGGADTQYF
TGCGCCAGCACCCACCGGCCCGTTGTAGGGGGGGCAGATACGCAGTATTTT
>.|TRBJ1-1|.|TRBV7-9
CASSLSGFDTEAFF
TGTGCCAGCAGCTTATCAGGGTTCGACACTGAAGCTTTCTTT
>.|TRBJ1-5|.|TRBV19
CASSIWTLGDQPQHF
TGTGCCAGTAGTATTTGGACATTGGGGGATCAGCCCCAGCATTTT
>TRBD1|TRBJ1-2|.|TRBV19
CASRTGGVGYTF
TGTGCCAGTAGGACAGGGGGCGTAGGCTACACCTTC
>TRBD1|TRBJ2-2|.|TRBV6-5
CASSLKTGGTGELFF
TGTGCCAGCAGTTTGAAGACAGGGGGAACCGGGGAGCTGTTTTTT
>TRBD1|TRBJ1-4|.|TRBV4-1
CASSQDRDRVATNEKLFF
TGCGCCAGCAGCCAAGATCGGGACAGGGTAGCAACTAATGAAAAACTGTTTTTT
>TRBD2|TRBJ2-2|.|TRBV6-5
CASKRLAGFNGELFF
TGTGCCAGCAAAAGACTAGCGGGATTTAACGGGGAGCTGTTTTTT
>.|TRBJ1-2|.|TRBV7-9
CASSLAIQEGYGYTF
TGTGCCAGCAGCTTAGCCATCCAGGAGGGTTATGGCTACACCTTC
>.|TRBJ1-1|.|TRBV19
CASSLRGLVAEAFF
TGTGCCAGTAGTTTAAGGGGGTTGGTGGCTGAAGCTTTCTTT
>.|TRBJ1-4|.|TRBV7-6
CASSPGQAPANEKLFF
TGTGCCAGCAGCCCGGGACAAGCCCCGGCGAATGAAAAACTGTTTTTT
>.|TRBJ2-2|.|TRBV7-7
CASRDEGLTGELFF
TGTGCTAGCAGAGACGAGGGCCTTACCGGGGAGCTGTTTTTT
>TRBD1|TRBJ2-5|.|TRBV27
CASSFRTGEETQYF
TGTGCCAGCAGTTTCAGGACAGGGGAGGAGACCCAGTACTTC
>.|TRBJ2-1|few|TRBV5-1
CASSSTTGNEQFF
TGCGCCAGCAGCTCGACCACAGGGAATGAGCAGTTCTTC
>.|TRBJ2-3|.|TRBV11-2
CASSLISGSTDTQYF
TGTGCCAGCAGCTTAATTAGCGGTAGCACAGATACGCAGTATTTT
>.|TRBJ2-5|.|TRBV18
CASSPPSGMETQYF
TGTGCCAGCTCACCACCGTCAGGGATGGAGACCCAGTACTTC
>.|TRBJ2-2|.|TRBV5-6
CASSFRSGGHTGELFF
TGTGCCAGCAGCTTCCGTAGTGGGGGTCACACCGGGGAGCTGTTTTTT
>.|TRBJ2-5|.|TRBV20-1
CSARGETQYF
TGCAGTGCTAGAGGCGAGACCCAGTACTTC
>.|TRBJ1-1|.|TRBV27
CASGGKAEAFF
TGTGCCAGCGGGGGTAAGGCTGAAGCTTTCTTT
>TRBD1|TRBJ1-5|.|TRBV30
CAWSVQGADQPQHF
TGTGCCTGGAGTGTACAGGGGGCTGATCAGCCCCAGCATTTT
>TRBD1|TRBJ2-1|.|TRBV9
CASSVDGTDYNEQFF
TGTGCCAGCAGCGTAGACGGGACAGACTACAATGAGCAGTTCTTC
>.|TRBJ2-2|.|TRBV5-6
CASSLGLYFNTGELFF
TGTGCCAGCAGCTTGGGGCTCTACTTCAACACCGGGGAGCTGTTTTTT
>TRBD2|TRBJ2-1|.|TRBV7-2
CASSLASGRNEQFF
TGTGCCAGCAGCTTGGCTAGCGGGAGGAATGAGCAGTTCTTC
>.|TRBJ1-3|.|TRBV2
CASRTRQAGNTIYF
TGTGCCAGCCGTACGCGGCAGGCCGGAAACACCATATATTTT
>.|TRBJ2-7|.|TRBV6-5
CASARLPYEQYF
TGTGCCAGCGCGAGACTACCCTACGAGCAGTACTTC
>TRBD1|TRBJ1-4|.|TRBV7-2
CASSLGTGSYNEKLFF
TGTGCCAGCAGCTTAGGGACAGGCTCCTATAATGAAAAACTGTTTTTT
>TRBD2|TRBJ2-5|.|TRBV4-1
CASRNGLAGRATQYF
TGCGCCAGCAGGAATGGACTAGCGGGAAGAGCGACCCAGTACTTC
>.|TRBJ1-1|.|TRBV7-6
CASSSTSGNTEAFF
TGTGCCAGCAGCTCCACCTCAGGAAACACTGAAGCTTTCTTT
>TRBD2|TRBJ2-2|.|TRBV6-4
CASSPGLAGGPGELFF
TGTGCCAGCAGTCCGGGACTAGCGGGAGGGCCCGGGGAGCTGTTTTTT
>.|TRBJ2-6|.|TRBV13
CASSFLVAGANVLTF
TGTGCCAGCAGCTTCTTAGTAGCAGGGGCCAACGTCCTGACTTTC
>.|TRBJ2-5|.|TRBV5-1
CASSYGAELGSQYF
TGCGCCAGCAGCTACGGGGCAGAACTGGGGTCCCAGTACTTC
>TRBD2|TRBJ2-1|.|TRBV2
CASSEEVAGEFF
TGTGCCAGCAGTGAGGAGGTAGCGGGAGAGTTCTTC
>.|TRBJ2-1|.|TRBV7-9
CASSLWSYEQFF
TGTGCCAGCAGCTTATGGTCTTATGAGCAGTTCTTC
>.|TRBJ1-2|.|TRBV5-1
CASSLDGPGAYGYTF
TGCGCCAGCAGCTTGGACGGCCCTGGGGCCTATGGCTACACCTTC
>.|TRBJ1-2|.|TRBV6-1
CASSQAPLQGYGYTF
TGTGCCAGCAGTCAAGCCCCCTTACAGGGCTATGGCTACACCTTC
>TRBD2|TRBJ2-7|once|TRBV7-9
CASSLSRTTSGSLYF
TGTGCCAGCAGCTTGTCTAGGACGACTAGCGGGAGTCTGTACTTC
>TRBD1|TRBJ1-2|.|TRBV7-2
CASSLSGQGASGYTF
TGTGCCAGCAGCCTATCTGGACAGGGGGCCTCTGGCTACACCTTC
>TRBD2|TRBJ2-2|.|TRBV6-4
CASSASGTLNTGELFF
TGTGCCAGCAGTGCTAGCGGGACACTGAACACCGGGGAGCTGTTTTTT
>.|TRBJ1-1|.|TRBV15
CATSRVRGGTEAFF
TGTGCCACCAGCAGAGTACGCGGGGGAACTGAAGCTTTCTTT